A single sample gave rise to the 32 T cell receptor beta chains below, sequenced in a study of cytomegalovirus exposure and HLA in healthy donors. PCR involved 60 Vbeta and 13 Jbeta primers. Assay used: immunoSEQ multiplex PCR; TCRdb lists only in-frame clones, some missing. The profile shows some 200,000 clones, roughly 80% of them singletons. Material for sequencing was PBMCs. These receptors all stem from a woman aged 45-60 years in good health and CMV-seropositive.

The chain combines TRBV10-2 with TRBJ1-2; no firm D call. The V end lost 5 bases, the J end lost 0 bases, and 10 bases lay between the germline ends. From germline, CDR1 is WSHSY and CDR2 SAAADI. This CDR3 is 14 amino acids long. DNA of the CDR3: TGCGCCAGCAGTATGACAAACGCTAACTATGGCTACACCTTC. Translation gives CASSMTNANYGYTF.

The chain recombines TRBV1 with TRBJ2-3; TRBD2 was called by the table and not checked on the DNA. TRBV1 is a pseudogene segment. The CDR3 sequence is 14 residues long. The CDR3 bases are TGCACCAGCAGCCAAGAAGTTTTCGGGGATACGCAGTATTTT. It yields the protein CTSSQEVFGDTQYF.

The rearrangement joins TRBV27 to TRBJ2-7, with D perhaps matching TRBD1 (6 bases). The CDR3 is 12 amino acids. CDR1 and CDR2 from the germline V gene are MNHEY and SMNVEV (reference sequence). V was trimmed by 3 bases and J by 6 bases, leaving 9 bases between them. CDR3 nucleotide sequence: TGTGCCAGCAGTTTTCTCAGGGGCGAGCAGTACTTC. Protein sequence: CASSFLRGEQYF.

The rearrangement joins TRBV7-6 to TRBJ2-5; TRBD1 agrees at 7 bases. The DNA end lines up better with TRBJ2-7; the J call may be wrong. The length of the CDR3 is 16 residues. Per the germline V gene, CDR1 is SGHVS and CDR2 is FNYEAQ. The CDR3 protein is CASSPAWGQSAYEQYF. The CDR3 nucleotides read TGTGCCAGCAGCCCCGCCTGGGGACAGTCAGCCTACGAGCAGTACTTC.

The chain uses TRBV19 and TRBJ2-6, with 7 bases lining up with TRBD2. Germline V gene sequence: CDR1 LNHDA, CDR2 SQIVND (reference sequence). V was clipped by 7 bases and J by 0 bases; unmatched bases: 12. The CDR3 is 18 residues long. The CDR3 DNA reads as TGTGCCAGTACCTTATCAGCGGGACTCCACTCTGGGGCCAACGTCCTGACTTTC. Its protein product is CASTLSAGLHSGANVLTF.

The rearrangement joins TRBV7-8 to TRBJ1-5, with D possibly being TRBD1 (6 bases). V lost 1 base to trimming and J lost 1 base, with 8 bases between them. This CDR3 has 15 residues. CDR1 and CDR2 from the germline V gene are SGHVS and FQNEAQ. The CDR3 DNA follows: TGTGCCAGCAGCTTAGTCGGACAGAGCAATCAGCCCCAGCATTTT. Its protein is CASSLVGQSNQPQHF. Variable domain in full (rest from reference TRBV7-8 and TRBJ1-5): GAGVSQSPRYKVAKRGQDVALRCDPISGHVSLFWYQQALGQGPEFLTYFQNEAQLDKSGLPSDRFFAERPEGSVSTLKIQRTQQEDSAVYLCASSLVGQSNQPQHFGDGTRLSIL.

This chain connects TRBV5-1 to TRBJ2-1, with a tentative D call TRBD1 (6 bases). The V end lost 0 bases, the J end lost 6 bases, and 13 bases lay between the germline ends. Per the germline V gene, CDR1 is SGHRS and CDR2 is YFSETQ. The CDR3 sequence is 15 residues long. The CDR3 loop reads CASSLDREKVNEQFF. CDR3 sequence (DNA): TGCGCCAGCAGCTTGGACAGGGAGAAAGTCAATGAGCAGTTCTTC.

The V and J genes are TRBV4-3 and TRBJ2-3, with 7 bases identical to TRBD2. The CDR3 contains 16 residues. J lost 2 bases, V lost 0 bases, and 5 bases had no gene match. Per germline, CDR1 LGHNA and CDR2 YSLEER. The CDR3 here is CASSQESTSATDTQYF. The CDR3 DNA reads as TGCGCCAGCAGCCAAGAAAGCACTAGCGCCACAGATACGCAGTATTTT.

CDR3 in DNA: TGTGCCAGCAGTTATCTATACGGCGGAATCCTCTACGAGCAGTACTTC. Its protein product is CASSYLYGGILYEQYF. The chain uses TRBV6-9 and TRBJ2-7; D ambiguous. Germline V CDR1 and CDR2: MNHGY, SVAAGI. The V end was cut by 2 bases, the J end by 3 bases, with 17 bases between. There are 16 residues in the CDR3.

This clone appeared a single time. The CDR3 sequence: CASSLLQLAGNTGELFF. Written as DNA, the CDR3 is TGTGCCAGCAGCTTATTGCAACTAGCGGGGAACACCGGGGAGCTGTTTTTT. The chain has TRBV7-8 and TRBJ2-2, with 9 bases that match TRBD2. The CDR3 extends over 17 amino acids. V shed 2 bases and J 1 base; nucleotides not matched to a gene: 5. The germline CDR1 and CDR2 sequences are SGHVS and FQNEAQ. Variable domain in full (rest from reference TRBV7-8 and TRBJ2-2): GAGVSQSPRYKVAKRGQDVALRCDPISGHVSLFWYQQALGQGPEFLTYFQNEAQLDKSGLPSDRFFAERPEGSVSTLKIQRTQQEDSAVYLCASSLLQLAGNTGELFFGEGSRLTVL.

The chain is built from TRBV11-2 and TRBJ1-1, with 10 bases that match TRBD1. V was pared by 2 bases and J by 6 bases, with 6 bases of the junction left unmatched. CDR3 length equals 15 residues. CDR1 is SGHAT, CDR2 FQNNGV, per germline. Here the CDR3 reads CASSLLSGQGAEAFF. CDR3 in DNA: TGTGCCAGCAGCTTATTGTCCGGACAGGGGGCTGAAGCTTTCTTT.

The genes are TRBV15 and TRBJ2-1, with 13 positions matching TRBD2. CDR3 size: 15 residues. Per germline, CDR1 LNHNV and CDR2 YYDKDF (reference sequence). The V gene end was trimmed by 5 bases and the J gene end by 5 bases; junction bases not matched to a gene: 3. The CDR3 sequence: CATSVGTSGDNEQFF. In DNA, the CDR3 is TGTGCCACCAGCGTAGGGACTAGCGGGGACAATGAGCAGTTCTTC.

Turning to this clone: This sample also contains other DNA sequences that code for the same CDR3. This sequence joins TRBV4-3 and TRBJ1-6; 7 bases are a match to TRBD1. Germline V lookup: CDR1 LGHNA, CDR2 YSLEER. This CDR3 is 15 amino acids long. The junction had 6 bases not matched to a gene; V was cut back by 4 bases and J by 6 bases. CDR3 sequence: CASSLRQGSNSPLHF. CDR3 nucleotides: TGCGCCAGCAGCCTCAGACAGGGTAGTAATTCACCCCTCCACTTT.

The chain recombines TRBV27 with TRBJ2-2, with a possible D match to TRBD1 (6 bases). The CDR3 is 15 amino acids. Germline V CDR1 and CDR2: MNHEY, SMNVEV (reference sequence). Trimming took 2 bases from V and 5 from J, leaving 12 bases between them. The CDR3 DNA reads TGTGCCAGCAGTTTACGGGGTAGGGGGACCGGGGAGCTGTTTTTT. Translation gives CASSLRGRGTGELFF.

CDR3 bases: TGTGCCAGCAGTTCGGGACTAGCGGGGGGGTTCCAAGAGACCCAGTACTTC. Its translation is CASSSGLAGGFQETQYF. The J gene is TRBJ2-5, the V gene TRBV2, with TRBD2 matching over 16 bases. CDR1 SNHLY and CDR2 FYNNEI come from the germline V gene. The CDR3 runs 17 residues. Losses at the gene ends were 5 bases for V and 1 base for J; bases not matched to a gene: 4. The full variable domain, in which reference TRBV2 and TRBJ2-5 provide the parts outside the CDR3, is EPEVTQTPSHQVTQMGQEVILRCVPISNHLYFYWYRQILGQKVEFLVSFYNNEISEKSEIFDDQFSVERPDGSNFTLKIRSTKLEDSAMYFCASSSGLAGGFQETQYFGPGTRLLVL.

The rearrangement links TRBV2 to TRBJ2-6; 10 bases agree with TRBD1. Trimming cost V 6 bases and J 0 bases; bases outside gene matches: 8. Germline CDR1 is SNHLY and CDR2 is FYNNEI. The CDR3 has 18 amino acids. The CDR3 reads CASRGGTGVGSGANVLTF. CDR3 DNA: TGTGCCAGCAGGGGGGGGACAGGGGTTGGCTCTGGGGCCAACGTCCTGACTTTC. The full variable domain, rest sourced from reference TRBV2 and TRBJ2-6, is EPEVTQTPSHQVTQMGQEVILRCVPISNHLYFYWYRQILGQKVEFLVSFYNNEISEKSEIFDDQFSVERPDGSNFTLKIRSTKLEDSAMYFCASRGGTGVGSGANVLTFGAGSRLTVL.

This clone has more than one count but fewer than ten. This chain links TRBV28 with TRBJ2-2; possibly TRBD1 for D (5 bases). Looked up from germline, CDR1 is MDHEN and CDR2 is SYDVKM. The CDR3 runs 13 residues. The V gene lost 6 bases and the J gene lost 8 bases, with 13 bases spanning the gap. The DNA for the CDR3 is TGTGCCAGCAGGCCACAGGTTATTGGGGAGCTGTTTTTT. Its translation is CASRPQVIGELFF.

The chain employs TRBV27 and TRBJ2-5, with a weak D call TRBD1 (6 bases). The J call could be wrong; TRBJ2-7 is a better fit for the DNA end. CDR1 MNHEY and CDR2 SMNVEV come from the germline V gene (reference sequence). The CDR3 extends over 14 amino acids. CDR3 sequence reads: CASSPGQHSYEQYF. CDR3 sequence (DNA): TGTGCCAGCAGTCCCGGACAGCACTCCTACGAGCAGTACTTC.

The chain joins TRBV5-1 to TRBJ2-1; 7 nucleotides align to TRBD1. This CDR3 contains 15 residues. Losses at the gene ends were 4 bases for V and 1 base for J; bases not matched to a gene: 5. CDR1 is SGHRS, CDR2 YFSETQ, per germline. The CDR3 sequence is CASSIQGLSYNEQFF. CDR3 coding DNA: TGCGCCAGCAGCATACAGGGGTTGTCCTACAATGAGCAGTTCTTC.

The rearrangement links TRBV7-2 to TRBJ2-1; D is possibly TRBD2 (5 bases). In germline, CDR1 is SGHTA, CDR2 FQGNSA. The CDR3 is 16 residues long. V lost 1 base, J lost 4 bases, and 14 bases lay in between. The CDR3 spells CASSLEGGSAYNEQFF. In DNA, the CDR3 is TGTGCCAGCAGCTTAGAGGGTGGTAGCGCATACAATGAGCAGTTCTTC.

Only a few counts were recorded for this clone. The chain uses TRBV5-1 and TRBJ1-3; TRBD1 agrees at 7 bases. The germline V gene has CDR1 SGHRS and CDR2 YFSETQ. V trimming: 4 bases; J trimming: 4 bases; junction bases outside the gene matches: 8. The CDR3 runs 15 residues. The CDR3 nucleotides are TGCGCCAGCAGCCGGGACAGCGGAATAGGAAACACCATATATTTT. Protein product: CASSRDSGIGNTIYF. Full variable domain (missing parts from reference TRBV5-1 and TRBJ1-3): KAGVTQTPRYLIKTRGQQVTLSCSPISGHRSVSWYQQTPGQGLQFLFEYFSETQRNKGNFPGRFSGRQFSNSRSEMNVSTLELGDSALYLCASSRDSGIGNTIYFGEGSWLTVV.

The chain carries TRBV29-1 and TRBJ1-2; 11 bases match TRBD1. With V trimmed by 4 bases and J by 2 bases, 6 bases remained unmatched. Germline CDR1 and CDR2: SQVTM and ANQGSEA. The CDR3 extends over 15 amino acids. The CDR3 reads CSVARDRGSNYGYTF. The CDR3 DNA sequence: TGCAGCGTTGCCCGGGACAGGGGGTCCAACTATGGCTACACCTTC.

The chain joins TRBV7-9 to TRBJ1-6; D remains unclear. The CDR3 has 12 residues. CDR1 is SEHNR and CDR2 is FQNEAQ in the germline V gene (reference sequence). V dropped 2 bases and J dropped 14 bases, with 10 bases sitting between them. The CDR3 DNA reads as TGTGCCAGCAGCTTATTTGGCTCGTCCCTCCACTTT. It codes for CASSLFGSSLHF.

The J gene is TRBJ1-1, the V gene TRBV6-5, with 8 bases identical to TRBD1. V lost 2 bases, J lost 1 base, and 6 bases stayed unmatched. The CDR3 is made up of 16 amino acids. In germline, CDR1 is MNHEY, CDR2 SVGAGI. The CDR3 DNA follows: TGTGCCAGCAGTTACGGACAGGGTTTGACGAACACTGAAGCTTTCTTT. It encodes CASSYGQGLTNTEAFF.

The chain combines TRBV29-1 with TRBJ1-4, with D maybe TRBD1 (6 bases). This CDR3 has 14 amino acids. Germline CDR1 and CDR2: SQVTM and ANQGSEA. V lost 4 bases, J lost 6 bases, and 15 bases lay in between. DNA of the CDR3: TGCAGCGTTGTAAGGGGGAGCGACGATGAAAAACTGTTTTTT. Translation gives CSVVRGSDDEKLFF.

The rearrangement uses TRBV7-9 and TRBJ1-3; tentatively, D is TRBD1 (5 bases). Trimming took off 3 bases at V and 6 bases at J, with 15 bases between the two ends. The CDR3 extends over 15 amino acids. Germline V gene data show CDR1 as SEHNR and CDR2 as FQNEAQ (reference sequence). In DNA form, the CDR3 reads TGTGCCAGCAGCTTTCAGACAGCCTCGACAAACACCATATATTTT. Its translation: CASSFQTASTNTIYF. Complete variable domain (other parts from reference TRBV7-9 and TRBJ1-3): DTGVSQNPRHKITKRGQNVTFRCDPISEHNRLYWYRQTLGQGPEFLTYFQNEAQLEKSRLLSDRFSAERPKGSFSTLEIQRTEQGDSAMYLCASSFQTASTNTIYFGEGSWLTVV.

This sequence joins TRBV4-3 and TRBJ2-3; TRBD1 matches 9 bases. The J segment lost 7 bases and the V segment lost 1 base, leaving 9 bases of the junction unmatched. The CDR3 extends over 16 amino acids. Germline V lookup: CDR1 LGHNA, CDR2 YSLEER. The CDR3 loop reads CASSQGAGQGTYTQYF. CDR3 coding DNA: TGCGCCAGCAGCCAAGGAGCGGGACAGGGTACATATACGCAGTATTTT.

This chain uses TRBV2 with TRBJ2-5; D is possibly TRBD2 (7 bases). The length of the CDR3 is 15 residues. CDR1 SNHLY and CDR2 FYNNEI come from the germline V gene. V was pared by 2 bases and J by 1 base, with 11 bases between. The DNA for the CDR3 is TGTGCCAGCAGTGAACTCGGGGGGCCCCAAGAGACCCAGTACTTC. Residues: CASSELGGPQETQYF.

This clone was seen a handful of times. The CDR3 loop reads CASLIGQNYNEQFF. CDR3 nucleotide sequence: TGTGCCAGCCTTATCGGACAAAACTACAATGAGCAGTTCTTC. J is TRBJ2-1 and V is TRBV28; a possible D gene is TRBD1 (5 bases). V lost 8 bases, J lost 3 bases, and 14 bases lay in between. Germline V gene lookup returns CDR1 MDHEN and CDR2 SYDVKM. This CDR3 is built from 14 residues. The full variable domain, in which reference TRBV28 and TRBJ2-1 provide the parts outside the CDR3, is DVKVTQSSRYLVKRTGEKVFLECVQDMDHENMFWYRQDPGLGLRLIYFSYDVKMKEKGDIPEGYSVSREKKERFSLILESASTNQTSMYLCASLIGQNYNEQFFGPGTRLTVL.

The V and J genes are TRBV29-1 and TRBJ2-7; 7 bases match TRBD2. Germline assignment: CDR1 SQVTM and CDR2 ANQGSEA. The CDR3 contains 13 residues. The V gene end was trimmed by 7 bases and the J gene end by 4 bases; junction bases not matched to a gene: 10. DNA of the CDR3: TGCAGCGCCTCACGGGGGGTTCAATACGAGCAGTACTTC. Its translation: CSASRGVQYEQYF.

The chain carries TRBV2 and TRBJ2-5; the D is unclear. Germline V gene lookup returns CDR1 SNHLY and CDR2 FYNNEI. The CDR3 has 14 residues. Trimming left V 4 bases short and J 3 bases short, with 12 bases between. CDR3 sequence (DNA): TGTGCCAGCAGTGTAGGAATCCGGGAAGAGACCCAGTACTTC. Translated, it gives CASSVGIREETQYF.

This chain links TRBV5-1 with TRBJ2-2; tentative D call: TRBD1 (6 bases). The CDR3 totals 14 residues. The V end was cut by 1 base, the J end by 4 bases, with 8 bases between. The germline V gene encodes CDR1 SGHRS and CDR2 YFSETQ. The CDR3 nucleotides are TGCGCCAGCAGCTTGACAGGGACCACCGGGGAGCTGTTTTTT. Protein product: CASSLTGTTGELFF.